These 9 T cell receptor beta chains originate from one sample sequenced in a study of identical twins. MiXCR, run by TCRdb on the 5' RACE reads, gives a single entry per CDR3 protein. The sample holds some 590,000 distinct CDR3 sequences, roughly 9.5% seen once. The same data also contributed to another study, on yellow fever vaccine responses in identical twins.

Sequenced input: PBMCs. These receptors all stem from a woman aged 18-29 years in good health.

The V call is TRBV10-3, the J call TRBJ2-7, with D hard to call. This CDR3 comprises 16 residues. The germline V gene has CDR1 ENHRY and CDR2 SYGVKD. V lost 2 bases to trimming and J lost 0 bases, with 14 bases between them. The CDR3 DNA follows: TGTGCCATCAGTGAGAGTCCCCTGCGCAGCTCCTACGAGCAGTACTTC. Encoded protein: CAISESPLRSSYEQYF.

This clonotype was counted between two and nine times. A read error may account for a junction end that differs from germline. V gene TRBV6-1 combines with J gene TRBJ1-2; 7 positions match TRBD1. The CDR3 runs 16 residues. Germline CDR1 MNHNS, CDR2 SASEGT. CDR3 in amino acids: CASSPLSPTGIYGYPF. DNA of the CDR3: TGTGCCAGCAGTCCCCTCTCTCCGACAGGGATCTATGGCTACCCCTTC.

The rearrangement uses TRBV29-1 and TRBJ1-2; D unresolved. The V gene lost 0 bases and the J gene lost 5 bases, with 10 bases spanning the gap. Germline CDR1 is SQVTM and CDR2 is ANQGSEA. CDR3 size: 13 residues. The CDR3, as DNA: TGCAGCGTTGAAGACAGGCGGAGTTATGGCTACACCTTC. It is translated as CSVEDRRSYGYTF.

The chain links TRBV21-1 to TRBJ2-2; TRBD2, as called in the table, went unchecked against the DNA. TRBV21-1 is noted as a pseudogene. The CDR3 is made up of 21 amino acids. The CDR3, as DNA: TGTGCCAGCAGCAAAAGGCCCGGGACTAGCGGGGGGCGCGAGAACACCGGGGAGCTGTTTTTT. It translates to CASSKRPGTSGGRENTGELFF.

This clonotype was picked up many times. V is TRBV4-1 and J is TRBJ2-7; D unresolved. V lost 2 bases and J 0 bases, leaving 8 bases between the germline ends. This CDR3 region has 14 residues. In germline, CDR1 is MGHRA, CDR2 YSYEKL. CDR3 bases: TGCGCCAGCAGCCAATTGGGCAGCTCCTACGAGCAGTACTTC. This gives the protein CASSQLGSSYEQYF.

V is TRBV11-2 and J is TRBJ1-1; D gene unclear. Between the trimmed V and J ends, which lost 8 bases and 1 base, there was a span of 8 bases. Looked up from germline, CDR1 is SGHAT and CDR2 is FQNNGV. The CDR3 consists of 12 residues. CDR3 coding DNA: TGTGCCAGCCGGGCCTCGAACACTGAAGCTTTCTTT. Protein product: CASRASNTEAFF.

This clonotype occurred a few times. V and J are TRBV29-1 and TRBJ2-1; 9 bases map to TRBD1. CDR1 and CDR2 from the germline V gene are SQVTM and ANQGSEA. Trimming at V came to 4 bases and at J to 8 bases, leaving 12 bases not matched to a gene. This CDR3 comprises 15 residues. The CDR3 protein is CSVASGQGTKHEQFF. The CDR3 coding sequence is TGCAGCGTTGCATCGGGACAGGGCACTAAGCATGAGCAGTTCTTC.

In this sample, this clonotype turned up many times. The gene calls are TRBV6-1 and TRBJ2-3; D is unclear. V lost 6 bases and J 1 base, leaving 11 bases between the germline ends. Germline V gives CDR1 MNHNS, CDR2 SASEGT. The CDR3 contains 14 residues. The CDR3 reads CASRSAERTDTQYF. The CDR3 coding sequence is TGTGCCAGCAGATCCGCGGAACGCACAGATACGCAGTATTTT.

The CDR3 coding sequence is TGTGCCTGGAGTTGGTCCTACCAATCCTACGAGCAGTACTTC. Its translation is CAWSWSYQSYEQYF. This chain connects TRBV30 to TRBJ2-7; D call uncertain. V lost 2 bases and J 1 base, leaving 12 bases between the germline ends. Per germline, CDR1 GTSNPN and CDR2 SVGIG (reference sequence). The CDR3 totals 14 residues.